This TCR beta chain emerged from a study of T-cell memory formation after mild COVID-19. Only a few counts were recorded for this clonotype. TCRdb reprocessed the 5' RACE reads with MiXCR, giving one entry per CDR3 protein. The table records approximately 260,000 distinct CDR3 sequences, roughly 16% of them present only once. The CDR3 contains 14 residues. Germline lookup yields CDR1 MGHRA and CDR2 YSYEKL. The V and J ends lost 1 base and 6 bases, in that order; junction bases with no gene match: 3. The sequencing input was PBMCs or a T cell subset sorted from them (not recorded which). The receptor's source is a man between 18 and 35 years old who had mild COVID-19 (a few samples of this study predate the infection). Cell type and time point are not known. The J gene is TRBJ1-1, the V gene TRBV4-1; 9 bases line up with TRBD1. In nucleotides, the CDR3 is TGCGCCAGCAGCCAAGGACAGGGGGGAGCTGAAGCTTTCTTT. As protein: CASSQGQGGAEAFF.